These 8 T cell receptor beta chains were all obtained from the same sample, sequenced in a study of monozygotic twins with inflammatory bowel disease. TCRdb re-called the 5' RACE reads; one entry per CDR3 protein, DNA not given. The sample totals 300,000 to 350,000 distinct CDR3 sequences. The sample taken for sequencing was blood. These receptors all stem from a human donor with ulcerative colitis or Crohn's disease, or a healthy co-twin of an affected twin (not recorded which).

The chain recombines TRBV7-2 with TRBJ2-5; the TCRdb D gene call, TRBD1, has no DNA to confirm it. The CDR3 loop spans 15 amino acids. Germline V lookup: CDR1 SGHTA, CDR2 FQGNSA. The CDR3 is CASSLVSLAGETQYF.

V gene TRBV13 combines with J gene TRBJ2-3; no DNA is available, so the TRBD1 call from TCRdb remains unchecked. Germline CDR1 is PRHDT and CDR2 is FYEKMQ (reference sequence). The CDR3 is 15 amino acids. Here the CDR3 reads CASNTGDRDTDTQYF.

V gene TRBV6-2 or TRBV6-3 combines with J gene TRBJ1-4; TCRdb indicates TRBD1, and absent DNA this call remains unverified. From germline, CDR1 is MNHEY and CDR2 SVGEGT. The CDR3 covers 15 residues. CDR3 amino acids: CASSHLRAIREKLFF.

This chain connects TRBV4-1 to TRBJ1-2. The CDR3 sequence is 15 residues long. CDR1 and CDR2 from the germline V gene are MGHRA and YSYEKL. The CDR3 protein is CASSQAPGSVYGYTF.

The genes are TRBV29-1 and TRBJ1-1. Germline lookup yields CDR1 SQVTM and CDR2 ANQGSEA. CDR3 size: 14 residues. This CDR3 reads CSVQREGMNTEAFF. The complete variable domain, with remaining parts taken from reference TRBV29-1 and TRBJ1-1, reads SAVISQKPSRDICQRGTSLTIQCQVDSQVTMMFWYRQQPGQSLTLIATANQGSEATYESGFVIDKFPISRPNLTFSTLTVSNMSPEDSSIYLCSVQREGMNTEAFFGQGTRLTVV.

The genes are TRBV7-8 and TRBJ1-1; checking the TCRdb D call of TRBD1 is not possible without DNA. Germline loops: CDR1 SGHVS, CDR2 FQNEAQ. The CDR3 consists of 14 residues. CDR3: CASSLSTGGPEAFF.

This chain uses TRBV20-1 with TRBJ2-5; the TCRdb call, TRBD2, lacks DNA for checking. The germline gives CDR1 DFQATT, CDR2 SNEGSKA (reference sequence). This CDR3 has 15 amino acids. The CDR3 spells CSALSPSGGGETQYF.

The V and J genes are TRBV7-2 and TRBJ1-1; TCRdb's D call, TRBD1, is unchecked because there is no DNA. This CDR3 spans 16 amino acids. In germline, CDR1 is SGHTA, CDR2 FQGNSA. The CDR3 is CASSLVATGLNTEAFF. The variable domain in full, completed from reference TRBV7-2 and TRBJ1-1, reads GAGVSQSPSNKVTEKGKDVELRCDPISGHTALYWYRQSLGQGLEFLIYFQGNSAPDKSGLPSDRFSAERTGGSVSTLTIQRTQQEDSAVYLCASSLVATGLNTEAFFGQGTRLTVV.